Listed here is a single TCR beta chain. The data originate from a study of blood T cells in healthy people across ages. The use of a sample-barcoded 5' primer and a J-beta primer mix characterized a second PCR of about 6 to 12 cycles. One entry per CDR3 protein, called by TCRdb with MiXCR from the 5' RACE reads. There are fewer than 800,000 distinct CDR3 sequences in the sample; over 45% occur only once, and around a third lies in the top ten. Per germline, CDR1 SGHTA and CDR2 FQGNSA. The length of the CDR3 is 15 residues. V usage is TRBV7-2 and J usage is TRBJ2-5; TRBD2 might be the D (6 bases). Gene TRBJ2-7 matches the end of the DNA better, so the J call may be wrong. The receptor's source is a woman aged 55-75 years in good health. The sample consisted of blood. This CDR3 is CASSFNEGGYSEQYF. CDR3 coding DNA: TGTGCCAGCAGCTTTAATGAGGGAGGTTATTCCGAGCAGTACTTC.